What follows are 27 T cell receptor beta chains derived from one specimen sequenced in a study of shared clonotypes between healthy human individuals. Sequencing used immunoSEQ multiplex PCR; TCRdb keeps in-frame clones, though not all of them. The sample has 2 million to 3 million clones; 80% to 95% are singletons. The sequenced sample was naive CD4+ T cells from PBMCs. Sample subset: CD45RA+ positively selected. These receptors were taken from a man in his late teens or twenties in good health. Some clones in this sample may be carry-over from other donors' samples.

The chain couples TRBV5-6 to TRBJ2-2; 14 positions agree with TRBD2. Losses at the gene ends were 6 bases for V and 5 bases for J; bases not matched to a gene: 6. The CDR3 extends over 16 amino acids. Germline V gene lookup returns CDR1 SGHDT and CDR2 YYEEEE. This chain's CDR3 is CASKGLAGAGTGELFF. The DNA for the CDR3 is TGTGCCAGCAAGGGACTAGCGGGAGCGGGTACCGGGGAGCTGTTTTTT.

The chain has TRBV4-1 and TRBJ2-7; 12 bases line up with TRBD2. With 4 bases clipped from V and 4 bases from J, the junction kept 8 bases outside the gene matches. The CDR3 is made up of 16 amino acids. Looked up from germline, CDR1 is MGHRA and CDR2 is YSYEKL. The CDR3 protein is CASSLPTSGRRYEQYF. In DNA form, the CDR3 reads TGCGCCAGCAGCCTACCGACTAGCGGGAGAAGGTACGAGCAGTACTTC.

This chain connects TRBV9 to TRBJ2-5; 8 bases are a match to TRBD1. V lost 3 bases to trimming and J lost 7 bases; unmatched junction nucleotides: 8. This CDR3 region has 14 residues. From germline, CDR1 is SGDLS and CDR2 YYNGEE. CDR3 bases: TGTGCCAGCAGCGCGTGGACAGGGTCGGGGACCCAGTACTTC. Translation gives CASSAWTGSGTQYF.

The chain recombines TRBV11-3 with TRBJ2-1; 9 bases match TRBD2. The junction had 3 bases not matched to a gene; V was cut back by 3 bases and J by 6 bases. The germline CDR1 and CDR2 sequences are SGHNT and YENEEA. This CDR3 is built from 14 residues. CDR3 in amino acids: CASSFGREGNEQFF. CDR3 nucleotide sequence: TGTGCCAGCAGCTTCGGGCGGGAGGGCAATGAGCAGTTCTTC.

The chain links TRBV5-4 to TRBJ1-1; D might be TRBD1 (5 bases). This CDR3 is built from 14 residues. Germline CDR1 and CDR2: SGHNT and YYREEE (reference sequence). V was trimmed by 4 bases and J by 1 base, leaving 11 bases between them. CDR3 loop: CASSLGEGNTEAFF. In DNA, the CDR3 is TGTGCCAGCAGCCTGGGGGAAGGGAACACTGAAGCTTTCTTT.

The chain has TRBV18 and TRBJ1-3; D not certain. This CDR3 region has 15 residues. Trimming pared 3 bases from V and 0 bases from J, leaving 9 bases between. The V gene's germline CDR1 is KGHSH and CDR2 LQKENI. This CDR3 reads CASSPDRISGNTIYF. The CDR3 DNA reads as TGTGCCAGCTCACCCGATCGGATCTCTGGAAACACCATATATTTT.

V is TRBV2 and J is TRBJ1-2; D is perhaps TRBD1 (6 bases). With 4 bases removed from V and 2 bases from J, the gap between germline ends came to 14 bases. The germline gives CDR1 SNHLY, CDR2 FYNNEI. This CDR3 has 15 amino acids. DNA for the CDR3: TGTGCCAGCAGTGGAGGACAGAAGTCCAACTATGGCTACACCTTC. This encodes CASSGGQKSNYGYTF.

This clone showed up just once. The sample carries other DNA sequences with the same CDR3. The chain combines TRBV19 with TRBJ2-6; D unresolved. Per germline, CDR1 LNHDA and CDR2 SQIVND (reference sequence). Trimming cost V 4 bases and J 0 bases, with 7 bases left between them. This CDR3 has 15 amino acids. Here the CDR3 reads CASSTTASGANVLTF. The CDR3 DNA sequence: TGTGCCAGTAGTACCACAGCCTCTGGGGCCAACGTCCTGACTTTC.

Notes on this clone: Other DNA sequences in this specimen translate into the identical CDR3. The chain recombines TRBV7-7 with TRBJ2-2; D remains ambiguous. The CDR3 runs to 13 residues. V lost 1 base and J 4 bases, leaving 4 bases between the germline ends. Germline V gene lookup returns CDR1 SSHAT and CDR2 FNYEAQ (reference sequence). CDR3 protein: CASSLVSTGELFF. The CDR3 nucleotides are TGTGCCAGCAGCTTAGTTAGCACCGGGGAGCTGTTTTTT.

The genes are TRBV9 and TRBJ2-1; D unclear. V shed 2 bases and J shed 2 bases, with 8 bases lying between them. Germline V lookup: CDR1 SGDLS, CDR2 YYNGEE. This CDR3 region has 14 residues. The DNA for the CDR3 is TGTGCCAGCAGCGTTACTTCTACCTACAATGAGCAGTTCTTC. Amino acid sequence: CASSVTSTYNEQFF.

The rearrangement joins TRBV27 to TRBJ2-3; the D gene is possibly TRBD2 (5 bases). This CDR3 region has 14 residues. V lost 5 bases to trimming and J lost 0 bases, with 9 bases between them. Per germline, CDR1 MNHEY and CDR2 SMNVEV (reference sequence). The CDR3 DNA is TGTGCCAGCAGTATACGGACTAGCACAGATACGCAGTATTTT. Translating it yields CASSIRTSTDTQYF.

The CDR3 reads CAISDRVGTEAFF. In DNA form, the CDR3 reads TGTGCCATCAGTGACCGGGTTGGCACTGAAGCTTTCTTT. The chain employs TRBV10-3 and TRBJ1-1; D remains ambiguous. The length of the CDR3 is 13 residues. V gave up 3 bases and J gave up 4 bases, with 9 bases separating them. Germline loops: CDR1 ENHRY, CDR2 SYGVKD.

The rearrangement uses TRBV5-1 and TRBJ2-3; D uncertain. The CDR3 has 18 residues. CDR1 is SGHRS and CDR2 is YFSETQ in the germline V gene. V lost 4 bases to trimming and J lost 0 bases, with 21 bases between them. The CDR3 loop reads CASSPWKSAWGSTDTQYF. The DNA of the CDR3 is TGCGCCAGCAGCCCTTGGAAGTCTGCCTGGGGAAGCACAGATACGCAGTATTTT.

This chain joins TRBV4-1 and TRBJ2-7, with 7 positions matching TRBD1. The CDR3 sequence is 15 residues long. Germline-derived CDR1 and CDR2 are MGHRA and YSYEKL. V trimming: 0 bases; J trimming: 2 bases; junction bases outside the gene matches: 4. Here the CDR3 reads CASSQDEGTAYEQYF. DNA for the CDR3: TGCGCCAGCAGCCAAGATGAAGGGACAGCCTACGAGCAGTACTTC.

The chain couples TRBV5-1 to TRBJ2-7, with 9 bases matching TRBD1. This CDR3 comprises 14 residues. V lost 0 bases and J lost 5; bases outside the gene matches: 3. Per germline, CDR1 SGHRS and CDR2 YFSETQ. The CDR3 here is CASSLEQGANEQYF. CDR3 DNA sequence: TGCGCCAGCAGCTTGGAACAGGGGGCTAACGAGCAGTACTTC.

This clone has more than one count but fewer than ten. This chain uses TRBV7-9 with TRBJ1-4; possibly TRBD1 for D (6 bases). CDR1 is SEHNR, CDR2 FQNEAQ, per germline (reference sequence). The CDR3 sequence is 12 residues long. The CDR3 region is CVLTGTNEKLFF. The CDR3 bases are TGTGTCCTAACAGGGACTAATGAAAAACTGTTTTTT.

The chain recombines TRBV5-1 with TRBJ1-1; a weak D match, TRBD1 (6 bases). The V end was cut by 3 bases, the J end by 0 bases, with 15 bases between. There are 16 residues in the CDR3. CDR1 is SGHRS, CDR2 YFSETQ, per germline. The CDR3 region has the DNA TGCGCCAGCAGCTGGAACAGGGAGGCCATGAACACTGAAGCTTTCTTT. Protein: CASSWNREAMNTEAFF.

This chain links TRBV28 with TRBJ2-7, with D perhaps being TRBD1 or TRBD2 (7 bases each). With 6 bases removed from V and 1 base from J, the gap between germline ends came to 16 bases. The CDR3 runs to 15 residues. CDR1 and CDR2 from the germline V gene are MDHEN and SYDVKM. In DNA, the CDR3 is TGTGCCAGCAGCTTCCTCCAGGGGGGGTCCTACGAGCAGTACTTC. This gives the protein CASSFLQGGSYEQYF.

On this clone itself: The same CDR3 is also encoded by other DNA sequences in this sample. This sequence joins TRBV19 and TRBJ2-1; 13 bases agree with TRBD2. Per germline, CDR1 LNHDA and CDR2 SQIVND (reference sequence). V was pared by 6 bases and J by 10 bases, with 9 bases of the junction left unmatched. This CDR3 comprises 15 residues. The CDR3 is CASSPRTSGSNEQFF. CDR3 nucleotides: TGTGCCAGTAGCCCCAGGACTAGCGGGAGTAACGAGCAGTTCTTC.

This chain joins TRBV25-1 and TRBJ2-3; a possible D gene is TRBD2 (6 bases). Germline V gene data show CDR1 as MGHDK and CDR2 as SYGVNS. V was cut by 3 bases and J by 5 bases, with 18 bases left in between. The CDR3 loop spans 16 amino acids. The DNA of the CDR3 is TGTGCCAGCAGTGACACCCGGGGGAGTGAAAGAGATACGCAGTATTTT. Amino acid sequence: CASSDTRGSERDTQYF.

This clone was counted a few times. The chain links TRBV7-9 to TRBJ1-1; TRBD1 is a possible D gene (5 bases). Germline CDR1 and CDR2: SEHNR and FQNEAQ (reference sequence). Trimming stripped 0 bases from V and 6 bases from J, with 11 bases between. CDR3 length equals 14 residues. CDR3: CASSLAVREPEAFF. DNA of the CDR3: TGTGCCAGCAGCTTAGCTGTCAGGGAACCTGAAGCTTTCTTT.

The J gene is TRBJ2-7, the V gene TRBV6-1; D may match TRBD1 or TRBD2 (5 bases each). Germline values: CDR1 MNHNS, CDR2 SASEGT. Trimming removed 10 bases at V and 7 bases at J, with 23 bases between. The CDR3 runs 14 residues. The CDR3 nucleotides are TGTGCCATTAAATGGACAAAGAACACGGGGGAGCAGTACTTC. Translation gives CAIKWTKNTGEQYF.

Only one count was recorded for this clone. The rearrangement uses TRBV5-1 and TRBJ2-3, with 8 bases aligning to TRBD2. CDR1 and CDR2 from the germline V gene are SGHRS and YFSETQ. The CDR3 has 15 amino acids. The trim removed 4 bases at V and 1 base at J, leaving 5 bases unmatched. The CDR3 here is CASSVTSGRTDTQYF. As DNA, the CDR3 is TGCGCCAGCAGCGTCACTAGCGGCCGCACAGATACGCAGTATTTT.

This CDR3 is CASSWPGLAGRDTQYF. The DNA for the CDR3 is TGTGCCAGCAGTTGGCCGGGACTAGCGGGAAGAGATACGCAGTATTTT. This chain joins TRBV28 and TRBJ2-3; 13 bases align to TRBD2. Germline CDR1 is MDHEN and CDR2 is SYDVKM. Germline trimming cut 4 bases from V and 5 bases from J; bases unmatched to any gene: 6. The CDR3 is made up of 16 amino acids.

V gene TRBV2 combines with J gene TRBJ2-7; D might be TRBD1 (6 bases). The germline CDR1 and CDR2 sequences are SNHLY and FYNNEI. The CDR3 length is 12 residues. V dropped 8 bases and J dropped 2 bases, with 10 bases sitting between them. Written as DNA, the CDR3 is TGTGCCAGCCGGGACAAAACCTACGAGCAGTACTTC. The encoded protein is CASRDKTYEQYF.

The rearrangement uses TRBV19 and TRBJ1-1; 7 bases match TRBD1. Germline CDR1 LNHDA, CDR2 SQIVND (reference sequence). CDR3 length: 12 residues. The J segment lost 11 bases and the V segment lost 1 base, leaving 4 bases of the junction unmatched. In DNA, the CDR3 is TGTGCCAGTAGTATAGGGGGGACAGTCGCTTTCTTT. Its translation: CASSIGGTVAFF.

This clone was counted once. The sample holds other DNA sequences that translate to the same CDR3. J is TRBJ2-1 and V is TRBV29-1; no clear D gene. Germline V CDR1 and CDR2: SQVTM, ANQGSEA. Trimming shortened V by 5 bases and J by 5 bases, and 4 bases separated the two germline ends. The CDR3 loop spans 10 amino acids. The CDR3 nucleotides read TGCAGCGTTAGAAACAATGAGCAGTTCTTC. Translating it yields CSVRNNEQFF.